Listed below are T cell receptor beta chains from one sample, sequenced in a study of blood T cell repertoires in COVID-19. The table came from immunoSEQ multiplex PCR; TCRdb's copy has only in-frame clones and leaves some out. This table has 100,000 or so clones, roughly 92% appearing once. The sequenced material came from peripheral blood. The receptors were gathered from a man in his fifties or sixties with acute or convalescent COVID-19. The conserved cysteine and the conserved F or W are not part of the CDR3 here. Fields, in order: V gene, clone size, CDR3 protein. Clone size is given for some rows only: seen once, a few or many times, or a class if the clone is expanded.

v_gene: TRBV7-9
abundance: .
CDR3aa: ASSSQQTMNTEAF

v_gene: TRBV19
abundance: .
CDR3aa: ASKSISGNTIY

v_gene: TRBV4-2
abundance: few
CDR3aa: ASSQDDSGREFYEQF

v_gene: TRBV9
abundance: .
CDR3aa: ASSVLAGETQY

v_gene: TRBV13
abundance: .
CDR3aa: ASSLGASVSYNEQF

v_gene: TRBV4-1
abundance: .
CDR3aa: ASSQGAGPNEQF

v_gene: TRBV5-5
abundance: .
CDR3aa: ASSWQPGRVAEAF

v_gene: TRBV29-1
abundance: .
CDR3aa: SVPGTSGFTDTQY

v_gene: TRBV28
abundance: .
CDR3aa: ASMDAGIADTEAF

v_gene: TRBV5-1
abundance: .
CDR3aa: ASSTRTSGVTDTQY

v_gene: TRBV7-2
abundance: .
CDR3aa: ASSYTPTGNLPQH

v_gene: TRBV28
abundance: .
CDR3aa: ASLEGGRDQPQH

v_gene: TRBV2
abundance: .
CDR3aa: ASRGAQGAANVLT

v_gene: TRBV7-3
abundance: .
CDR3aa: ASSLNPLPTGENTEAF

v_gene: TRBV21-1
abundance: .
CDR3aa: ASSGVNTEAF

v_gene: TRBV28
abundance: .
CDR3aa: ASSFITTSSRYGYT

v_gene: TRBV5-1
abundance: once
CDR3aa: ASSKASLSYEQY

v_gene: TRBV11-3
abundance: .
CDR3aa: ASSPGLASDTQY

v_gene: TRBV7-9
abundance: .
CDR3aa: ASSLVGTQETQY

v_gene: TRBV10-2
abundance: .
CDR3aa: AIQDSYSGNTIY